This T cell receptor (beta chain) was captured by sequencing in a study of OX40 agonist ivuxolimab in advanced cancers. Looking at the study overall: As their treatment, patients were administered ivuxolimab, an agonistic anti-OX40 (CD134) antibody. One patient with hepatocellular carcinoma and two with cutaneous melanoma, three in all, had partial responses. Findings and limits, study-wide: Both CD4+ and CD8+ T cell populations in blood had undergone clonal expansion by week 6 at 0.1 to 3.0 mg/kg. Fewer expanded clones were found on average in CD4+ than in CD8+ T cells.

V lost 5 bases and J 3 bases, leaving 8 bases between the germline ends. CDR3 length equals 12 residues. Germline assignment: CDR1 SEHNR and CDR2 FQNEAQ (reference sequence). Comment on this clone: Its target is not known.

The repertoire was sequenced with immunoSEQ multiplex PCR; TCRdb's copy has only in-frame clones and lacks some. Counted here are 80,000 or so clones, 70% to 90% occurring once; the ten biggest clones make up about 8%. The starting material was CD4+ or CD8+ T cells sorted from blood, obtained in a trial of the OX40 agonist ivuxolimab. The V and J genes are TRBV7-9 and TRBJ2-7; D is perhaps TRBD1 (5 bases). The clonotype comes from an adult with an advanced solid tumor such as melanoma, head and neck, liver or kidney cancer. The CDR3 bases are TGTGCCAGCAGCCAAGACAGCTACGAGCAGTACTTC. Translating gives CASSQDSYEQYF.